The rows below give T cell receptor beta chains drawn from one sample of a study of blood T cell repertoires in COVID-19. Assay: immunoSEQ multiplex PCR; the TCRdb copy retains only in-frame clones and omits some. The profile shows approximately 300,000 clones, approximately 86% of them singletons. Sequences were obtained from peripheral blood. The receptors were gathered from a woman aged 50 to 60 who had recovered from COVID-19. Each CDR3 is given with its conserved first and last residue. A D gene is named only where the DNA matches it firmly. Not every row has a clone size; where given, it reads once, few, many or a size class.

many	TRBV11-2	TRBD2	TRBJ2-7	TGTGCCAGCAGGCAAGATCCTAGCGGGTCCTACGAGCAGTACTTC	CASRQDPSGSYEQYF
once	TRBV19	TRBD1	TRBJ1-5	TGTGCCAGTAGCCTACAGGGGGGTCGACAGCCCCAGCATTTT	CASSLQGGRQPQHF
few	TRBV6-2/TRBV6-3	.	TRBJ1-2	TGTGCCAGCAGCCTGACACTTTCGGACTATGGCTACACCTTC	CASSLTLSDYGYTF
.	TRBV9	.	TRBJ2-2	TGTGCCAGCAGGTTTCAGGGGGGATCCGGGGAGCTGTTTTTT	CASRFQGGSGELFF
.	TRBV30	TRBD2	TRBJ2-3	TGTGCCTGGGAGCGGGGAGGCGATACGCAGTATTTT	CAWERGGDTQYF
.	TRBV7-2	.	TRBJ2-1	TGTGCCAGCAGCTTAGTTGGCACCCAGGAGCAGTTCTTC	CASSLVGTQEQFF
.	TRBV6-2/TRBV6-3	.	TRBJ2-1	TGTGCCAGCAGTTACCTGCCCGGGGTCTCCTACAATGAGCAGTTCTTC	CASSYLPGVSYNEQFF
.	TRBV7-9	.	TRBJ2-2	TGTGCCAGCAGCTTAGAACAGGGAAGGGCCGGGGAGCTGTTTTTT	CASSLEQGRAGELFF
once	TRBV30	.	TRBJ1-2	TGTGCCTGGTACTCAGGGGATGGCTACACCTTC	CAWYSGDGYTF
.	TRBV4-3	TRBD2	TRBJ2-7	TGCGCCAGCAGCCAAGTCGTGGCTAGCGGACGATCCTACGAGCAGTACTTC	CASSQVVASGRSYEQYF
.	TRBV5-6	TRBD1	TRBJ2-6	TGTGCCAGCACTAGGGACAGGACCTCTGGGGCCAACGTCCTGACTTTC	CASTRDRTSGANVLTF
.	TRBV11-2	TRBD1	TRBJ1-1	TGTGCCAGCACCTGGACAGGGATGAACACTGAAGCTTTCTTT	CASTWTGMNTEAFF
.	TRBV9	.	TRBJ2-1	TGTGCCAGCAGCGTAGGATCTTGGGGCCCCGGTGAGCAGTTCTTC	CASSVGSWGPGEQFF
.	TRBV5-1	TRBD2	TRBJ2-1	TGCGCCAGCAGCTTGGACCCTAGCGGGGGGGACGTTGAGCAGTTCTTC	CASSLDPSGGDVEQFF
few	TRBV19	TRBD1	TRBJ1-1	TGTGCCAGTAGTCAGGACAGGGACACTGAAGCTTTCTTT	CASSQDRDTEAFF
.	TRBV7-3	TRBD1	TRBJ2-2	TGTGCCAGCAGCCTGACAGGGGGCCCTAACACCGGGGAGCTGTTTTTT	CASSLTGGPNTGELFF
once	TRBV4-2	.	TRBJ1-2	TGTGCCAGCAGCGCCCGGTCAGGGGTGCCATATAACTATGGCTACACCTTC	CASSARSGVPYNYGYTF
.	TRBV19	TRBD2	TRBJ2-1	TGTGCCAGTAGTTCTAGCGGTAGCTCCTACAATGAGCAGTTCTTC	CASSSSGSSYNEQFF
.	TRBV18	.	TRBJ1-1	TGTGCCAGCTCTCGGGGAAGGGCGAACACTGAAGCTTTCTTT	CASSRGRANTEAFF
.	TRBV2	.	TRBJ1-4	TGTGCCAGCAGTGAACTAAGTGAAAAACTGTTTTTT	CASSELSEKLFF
.	TRBV6-5	TRBD1	TRBJ1-2	TGTGCCAGCAGTTACTGGGGGACAGGGGATGGCTACACCTTC	CASSYWGTGDGYTF
.	TRBV6-1	.	TRBJ1-2	TGTGCCAGCAGTGAAGCCAGGACTACCTTC	CASSEARTTF
once	TRBV6-5	.	TRBJ2-3	TGTGCCAGCCTAATCTATAGTTACACAGATACGCAGTATTTT	CASLIYSYTDTQYF
.	TRBV29-1	.	TRBJ1-4	TGCAGCGTCCAGGGTGTGCGAACTAATGAAAAACTGTTTTTT	CSVQGVRTNEKLFF
.	TRBV18	.	TRBJ2-2	TGTGCCAGCTCACCAAGGGGATTCACCGGGGAGCTGTTTTTT	CASSPRGFTGELFF
.	TRBV3-1/TRBV3-2	.	TRBJ1-2	TGTGCCAGCAGCCAAGAACAAGGGGGTGGCTACACCTTC	CASSQEQGGGYTF